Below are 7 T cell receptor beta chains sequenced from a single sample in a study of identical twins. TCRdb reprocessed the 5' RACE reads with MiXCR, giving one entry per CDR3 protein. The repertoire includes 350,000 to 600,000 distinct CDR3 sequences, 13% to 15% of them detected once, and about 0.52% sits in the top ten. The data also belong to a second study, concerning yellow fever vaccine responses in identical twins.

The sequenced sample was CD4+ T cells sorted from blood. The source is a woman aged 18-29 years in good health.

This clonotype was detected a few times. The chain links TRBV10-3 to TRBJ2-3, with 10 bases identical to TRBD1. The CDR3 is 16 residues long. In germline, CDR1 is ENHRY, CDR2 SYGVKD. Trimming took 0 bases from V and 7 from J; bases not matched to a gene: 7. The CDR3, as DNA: TGTGCCATCAGTGAGTCATGGACAGGGGGAAGGAATACGCAGTATTTT. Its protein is CAISESWTGGRNTQYF.

The CDR3 loop reads CASSRQGAPDNEQFF. In DNA form, the CDR3 reads TGTGCCAGCAGCAGACAGGGGGCGCCCGACAATGAGCAGTTCTTC. The rearrangement uses TRBV5-6 and TRBJ2-1, with 10 bases aligning to TRBD1. V trimming: 4 bases; J trimming: 5 bases; junction bases outside the gene matches: 6. Germline CDR1 and CDR2: SGHDT and YYEEEE. This CDR3 is built from 15 residues.

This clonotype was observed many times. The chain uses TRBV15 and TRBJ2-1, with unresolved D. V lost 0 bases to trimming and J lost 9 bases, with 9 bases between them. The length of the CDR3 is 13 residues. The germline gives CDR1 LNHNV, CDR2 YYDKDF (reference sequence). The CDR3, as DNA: TGTGCCACCAGCAGAGAGGCGATTGGTGAGCAGTTCTTC. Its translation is CATSREAIGEQFF.

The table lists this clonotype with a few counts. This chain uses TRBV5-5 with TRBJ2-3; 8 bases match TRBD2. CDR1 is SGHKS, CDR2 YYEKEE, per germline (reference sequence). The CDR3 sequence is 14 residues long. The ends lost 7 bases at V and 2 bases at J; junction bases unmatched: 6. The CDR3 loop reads CASAGRGDTDTQYF. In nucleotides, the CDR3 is TGTGCCAGCGCAGGGCGGGGGGACACAGATACGCAGTATTTT.

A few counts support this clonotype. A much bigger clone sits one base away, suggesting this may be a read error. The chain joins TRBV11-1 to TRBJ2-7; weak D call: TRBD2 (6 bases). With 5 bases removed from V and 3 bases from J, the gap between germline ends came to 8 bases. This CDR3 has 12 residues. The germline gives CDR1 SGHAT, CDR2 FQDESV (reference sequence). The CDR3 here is CASSRTNYEQYF. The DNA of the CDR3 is TGTGCCAGCAGCCGGACTAACTACGAGCAGTACTTC.

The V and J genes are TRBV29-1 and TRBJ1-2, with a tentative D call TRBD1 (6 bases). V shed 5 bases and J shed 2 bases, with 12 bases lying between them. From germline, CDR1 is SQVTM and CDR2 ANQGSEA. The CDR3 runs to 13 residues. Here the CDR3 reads CSVNYRENYGYTF. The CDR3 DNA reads TGCAGCGTTAACTACAGGGAAAACTATGGCTACACCTTC.

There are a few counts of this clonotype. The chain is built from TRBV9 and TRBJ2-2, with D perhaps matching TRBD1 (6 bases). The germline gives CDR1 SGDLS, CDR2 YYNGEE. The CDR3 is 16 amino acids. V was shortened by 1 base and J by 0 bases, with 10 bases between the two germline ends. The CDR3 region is CASSVSQGSNTGELFF. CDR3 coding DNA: TGTGCCAGCAGCGTATCCCAGGGGTCGAACACCGGGGAGCTGTTTTTT.